This T cell receptor (beta chain) was recorded in a study of OX40 agonist ivuxolimab in advanced cancers. TCRdb's table, derived via immunoSEQ multiplex PCR, lists solely in-frame clones and lacks some. The table includes fewer than 15,000 clones, around nine tenths detected once. With 4 bases clipped from V and 5 bases from J, the junction kept 7 bases outside the gene matches. Looked up from germline, CDR1 is SGDLS and CDR2 is YYNGEE. The CDR3 consists of 14 residues. The TCR was taken from an adult with an advanced solid tumor such as melanoma, head and neck, liver or kidney cancer. The sample consisted of CD4+ or CD8+ T cells sorted from blood, taken in a trial of the OX40 agonist ivuxolimab. This chain links TRBV9 with TRBJ2-7; 9 nucleotides align to TRBD1. CDR3 sequence reads: CASSNTGGLNEQYF. The DNA of the CDR3 is TGTGCCAGCAGCAACACAGGGGGCCTGAACGAGCAGTACTTC.